This record covers a single TCR beta chain. These data belong to a study of T cell responses to AZD1222 COVID-19 vaccine. V shed 3 bases, J shed 8 bases, and the junction held 5 bases outside the gene matches. Germline lookup yields CDR1 SGDLS and CDR2 YYNGEE. This CDR3 is built from 14 residues. Libraries were prepared by immunoSEQ multiplex PCR; TCRdb keeps only in-frame clonotypes and omits some of them. The sample includes 100,000 to 150,000 clones, around 84% of them seen just once. V is TRBV9 and J is TRBJ1-6; 7 nucleotides agree with TRBD1. This clonotype was obtained from an adult in good health. Sequenced material: peripheral blood, taken on day 0 of AZD1222 vaccination. CDR3 protein: CASSARDSYSPLHF. In DNA form, the CDR3 reads TGTGCCAGCAGCGCCCGGGACAGCTATTCACCCCTCCACTTT.